This T cell receptor beta chain emerged from a study of graft-versus-host responses after intestinal transplantation. Study overall: Recipients had transplants, and these were multivisceral, liver-intestinal, or isolated intestinal. Anti-thymocyte globulin was used for induction in all recipients, who then took tacrolimus and steroids for about three years.

The germline V gene encodes CDR1 LGHNA and CDR2 YSLEER. The CDR3 has 15 residues. V lost 0 bases and J lost 4, with 13 bases in between. Broader study findings: GvH clones were identified in recipient marrow, with some first appearing in ileum or blood. Researchers found peak circulating GvH clone levels linked to early post-transplant HvG declines.

To note about this clone: No antigen is known for it.

Profiling relied on immunoSEQ multiplex PCR, and the TCRdb table lists in-frame clones only, not all of them. The data contain tens of thousands of clones, 85% to 95% of them seen just once; the ten biggest clones take up 2% to 2.5%. The chain recombines TRBV4-3 with TRBJ2-7; TRBD2 is a possible D gene (6 bases). This clonotype was obtained from a human donor who received an intestinal transplant. Sequencing was performed on unstimulated CD8+ T cells sorted from spleen or lymph node cells, taken before intestinal transplant. CDR3 sequence reads: CASSQDLGTLYEQYF. The CDR3 region has the DNA TGCGCCAGCAGCCAAGATTTGGGGACTTTATACGAGCAGTACTTC.